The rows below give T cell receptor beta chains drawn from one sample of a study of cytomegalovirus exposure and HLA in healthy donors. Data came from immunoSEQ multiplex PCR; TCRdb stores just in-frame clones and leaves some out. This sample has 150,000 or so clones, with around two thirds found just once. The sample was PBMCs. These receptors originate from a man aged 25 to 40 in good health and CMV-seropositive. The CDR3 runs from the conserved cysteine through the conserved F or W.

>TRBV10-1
CASSESGIFQETQYF
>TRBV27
CASRLQGLGDTIYF
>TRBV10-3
CAISSINTGENYGYTF
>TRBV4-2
CASSQDPLTSGSSGANVLTF
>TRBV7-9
CASRGQVMNTEAFF
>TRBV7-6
CASSLASGMDYNEQFF
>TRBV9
CASSVNLREAQYF
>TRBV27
CARGSPSYEQYF
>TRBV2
CASREKTGSGNTIYF
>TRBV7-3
CASSLWGTGYEQYF
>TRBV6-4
CASTNAGGNEQFF
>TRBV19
CASSVLPGQGAAGELFF
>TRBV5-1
CASSLNRGTEAFF
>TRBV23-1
CASSQSRAGRKHYQPQHF
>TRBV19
CASNSLWGDSTEAFF
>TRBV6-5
CASSYVVASGANVLTF
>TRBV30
CAWSSGRDAETQYF
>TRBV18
CASSPSLVLWEFGDTQYF
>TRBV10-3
CAIYDGTGGIQQYF
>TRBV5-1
CASSVPSSMSLAGVAHPETQYF
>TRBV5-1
CASSLAFEGEETQYF
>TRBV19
CASTQGYNQPQHF
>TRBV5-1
CASSLEGSGDEQYF
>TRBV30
CACRTGAGYTEAFF
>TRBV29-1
CSVEFTITGGFEQYF
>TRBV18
CASSPDRENTGELFF
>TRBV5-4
CASSEGQGGLYGYTF
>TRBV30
CAWSVSSIYEQFF
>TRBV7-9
CASSQSTGYEQYF
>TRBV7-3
CASSLGQTLSNEQFF
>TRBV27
CASSWIPSGSNNEQYF